The T cell receptor beta chain described here comes from a study of blood T cell repertoires in COVID-19. Whole-study context: Sites in the United States, Italy and Spain provided acute and convalescent COVID-19 samples.

Germline V CDR1 and CDR2: MDHEN, SYDVKM. The CDR3 runs to 13 residues. Trimming stripped 2 bases from V and 10 bases from J, with 9 bases between. The protocol was immunoSEQ multiplex PCR, while the TCRdb copy is restricted to in-frame clones and leaves out a portion. Among roughly 250,000 clones listed, roughly 89% were seen once. The chain recombines TRBV28 with TRBJ1-6; maybe TRBD1 (5 bases). Sequencing was performed on peripheral blood. The clonotype was recovered from a man aged 30-40 years with acute or convalescent COVID-19. CDR3 nucleotide sequence: TGTGCCAGCAGTTTAGCAGGGCACTCACCCCTCCACTTT. Protein product: CASSLAGHSPLHF.